This T cell receptor (beta chain) comes out of a study of blood T cell repertoires in COVID-19 (dated by TCRdb to 2018 to 2021). Study-level background: Samples from collaborators originated in the United States, Italy and Spain and spanned both the acute and convalescent phases of COVID-19. Sample metadata almost always included a de-identified subject ID, COVID-19 status, age in years and sex. The material from the prospective study consisted of cDNA or gDNA derived from T cells, B-cell-depleted T cells, or PBMCs. The repertoires were released in a freely available public database meant as a resource for research on the immune response to SARS-CoV-2. Subjects who had been exposed to COVID-19, were actively infected with it, or had recovered from it provided the deeply sampled blood TCRbeta repertoires that made up the dataset. HLA class I and class II types, where available, came from metadata supplied by the sample provider rather than from assay-based typing. The samples were drawn from the first 160 participants of the ongoing ImmuneRACE study and from some 1,300 subjects provided by 6 global collaborators. Overall study results and their limits: How much clinical and demographic metadata was included differed by source and by participant, and the metadata was provided uncurated.

Trimming takes 2 bases from V and 10 bases from J, and the germline ends sit 15 bases apart. From the cysteine up to the phenylalanine, the CDR3 has a length of 14 residues. Only the CDR3 part of the read is kept: 42 bases, read in frame from the first base. CDR1 and CDR2, per the germline V gene, are SNHLY and FYNNEI. The immunoSEQ Assay, a bias-controlled multiplex PCR, was used to amplify TCRbeta CDR3 regions from genomic DNA. Per the authors' processing: Within the assay, amplification of reference gene primers was used to estimate how many nucleated cells each sample contained. Sequence reads were collapsed and filtered to measure the absolute abundance of every unique TCRbeta CDR3 rearrangement. Productive Simpson clonality was computed per sample as the square root of Simpson's diversity index over productive rearrangements. TCRdb took over this immuneACCESS table, retaining in-frame rearrangements with V and J assigned. Such tables are incomplete; in checked studies, under half of the missing clones stem from an unresolved V gene, and the remainder is unexplained. V and J calls and clone size are given by that table; D and trimming were obtained from the DNA. The sample table records more than 450,000 clones; roughly 87% of these occur just once. Around 0.64% of the sample comes from the top ten.

Participants in the prospective study were aged 18 to 89 years, lived in about two dozen United States geographic areas, and enrolled through a virtual design. Cohort assignment in the prospective study relied on participant-reported clinical history from a screening survey and a study questionnaire. Recovered participants in ImmuneRACE Cohort 3 were defined as having two consecutive negative NP/OP PCR tests, clearance from a healthcare professional, or resolution of symptoms. In the prospective study, mobile phlebotomists collected whole blood, serum and a nasopharyngeal or oropharyngeal swab from each participant. Over an approximately two-month period, participants in the prospective study had the option of providing additional blood draws and questionnaires. Prospective study blood samples were shipped either frozen or at room temperature before DNA extraction. Details on this clone: Its antigen target is currently unknown. No clone much larger than this one lies a single base away; base qualities are absent.

Rearrangement joined TRBV2 to TRBJ2-1, and possibly TRBD1, on 6 matching bases. The clonotype originates from a woman under 30 who had recovered from COVID-19. The sample comprised PBMCs or T cells enriched from blood (not recorded which). The DNA sequence follows: TGTGCCAGCAGTGAATACCCTAAGGGGACAGAGCAGTTCTTC. Protein translation: CASSEYPKGTEQFF.